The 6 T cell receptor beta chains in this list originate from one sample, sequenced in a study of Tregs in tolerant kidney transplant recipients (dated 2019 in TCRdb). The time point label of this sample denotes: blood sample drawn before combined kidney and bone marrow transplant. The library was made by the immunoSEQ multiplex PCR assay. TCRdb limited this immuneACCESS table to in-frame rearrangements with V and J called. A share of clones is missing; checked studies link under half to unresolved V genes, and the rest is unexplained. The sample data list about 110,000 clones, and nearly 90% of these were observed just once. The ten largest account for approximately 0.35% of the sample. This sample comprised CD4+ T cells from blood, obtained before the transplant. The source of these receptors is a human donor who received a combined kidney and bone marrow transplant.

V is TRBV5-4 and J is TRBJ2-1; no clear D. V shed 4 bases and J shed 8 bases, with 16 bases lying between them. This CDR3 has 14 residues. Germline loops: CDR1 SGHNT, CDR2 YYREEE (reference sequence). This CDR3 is CASSVRFALHEQFF. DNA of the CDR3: TGTGCCAGCAGCGTGAGGTTCGCTCTACATGAGCAGTTCTTC.

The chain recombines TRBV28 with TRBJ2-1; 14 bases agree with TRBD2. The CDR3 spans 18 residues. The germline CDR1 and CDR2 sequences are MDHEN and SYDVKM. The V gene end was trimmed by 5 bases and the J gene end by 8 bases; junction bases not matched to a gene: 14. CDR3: CASSRTSGRPPGGDEQFF. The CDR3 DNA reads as TGTGCCAGCAGTCGGACTAGCGGGAGGCCTCCTGGGGGGGATGAGCAGTTCTTC.

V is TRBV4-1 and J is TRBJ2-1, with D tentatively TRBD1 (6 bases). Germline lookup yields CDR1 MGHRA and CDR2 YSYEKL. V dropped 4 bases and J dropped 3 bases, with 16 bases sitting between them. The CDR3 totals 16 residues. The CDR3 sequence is CASSLTSGTIYNEQFF. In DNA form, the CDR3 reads TGCGCCAGCAGCCTGACCTCCGGGACAATCTACAATGAGCAGTTCTTC.

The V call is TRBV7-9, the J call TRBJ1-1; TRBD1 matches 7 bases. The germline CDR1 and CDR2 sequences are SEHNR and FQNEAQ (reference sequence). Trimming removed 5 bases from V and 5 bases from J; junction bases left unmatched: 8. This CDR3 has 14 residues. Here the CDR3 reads CASSAQGDGTEAFF. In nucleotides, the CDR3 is TGTGCCAGCAGCGCGCAGGGGGATGGAACTGAAGCTTTCTTT.

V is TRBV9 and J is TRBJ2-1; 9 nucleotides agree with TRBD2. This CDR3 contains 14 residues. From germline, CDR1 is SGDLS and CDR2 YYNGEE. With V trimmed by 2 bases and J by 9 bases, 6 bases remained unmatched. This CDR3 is CASSVASGKSEQFF. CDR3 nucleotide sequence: TGTGCCAGCAGCGTGGCTAGCGGGAAGAGTGAGCAGTTCTTC.

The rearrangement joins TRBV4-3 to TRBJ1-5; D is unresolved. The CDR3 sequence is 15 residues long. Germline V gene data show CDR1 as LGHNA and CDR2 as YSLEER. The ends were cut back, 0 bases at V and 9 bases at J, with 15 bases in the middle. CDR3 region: CASSQEPTARWPQHF. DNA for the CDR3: TGCGCCAGCAGCCAAGAGCCAACTGCCCGGTGGCCCCAGCATTTT.